This T cell receptor beta chain stems from a study of spatial heterogeneity in lung cancer. Overall study: The correlation between TCR transcript counts in tumor regions and a T cell module score from matched bulk RNA-seq was strong. General study points: How many expanded intratumoral alpha and beta TCRs were present tracked the tumor mutation count, which was a count of nonsynonymous mutations. Nonsynonymous mutations, ubiquitous and regional, were tracked respectively by counts of ubiquitous and regional expanded TCRs.

MiXCR was run by TCRdb on the 5' RACE reads, yielding one entry per CDR3 protein. The sample lists 15,000 to 20,000 distinct CDR3 sequences; roughly 6% were seen once. About this clonotype itself: What it recognizes is unknown.

Time point described: sample taken at primary tumor resection. The donor population consisted of approximately 79 patients with untreated, early-stage non-small cell lung cancer. TCRs were sequenced from unsorted whole RNA of tumor, nontumor lung or PBMC. Trimming took off 11 bases at V and 6 bases at J, with 17 bases between the two ends. Germline V CDR1 and CDR2: MNHEY, SMNVEV (reference sequence). The CDR3 is made up of 12 amino acids. The chain uses TRBV27 and TRBJ2-7, with D perhaps matching TRBD1 (6 bases). The sequence was obtained from a female donor with early-stage non-small cell lung cancer. Sequenced here: lung tumor tissue, sampled at surgery. The CDR3 DNA reads TGTGCCTCCTCCGTTGGGGGCTGCGAGCAGTACTTC. As protein: CASSVGGCEQYF.